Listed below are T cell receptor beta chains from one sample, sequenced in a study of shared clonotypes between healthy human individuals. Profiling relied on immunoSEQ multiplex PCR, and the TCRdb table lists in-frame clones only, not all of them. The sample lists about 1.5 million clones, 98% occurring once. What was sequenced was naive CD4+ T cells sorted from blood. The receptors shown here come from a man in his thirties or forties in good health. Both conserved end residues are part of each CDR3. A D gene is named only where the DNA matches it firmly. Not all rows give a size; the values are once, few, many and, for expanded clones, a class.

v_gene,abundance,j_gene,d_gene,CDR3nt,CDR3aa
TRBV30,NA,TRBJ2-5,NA,TGTGCCTGGAGGTCCCAGGGGGGGTCACAAGAGACCCAGTACTTC,CAWRSQGGSQETQYF
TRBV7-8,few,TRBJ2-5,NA,TGTGCCAGCAGCTCCGTGATGACGCGGGAGACCCAGTACTTC,CASSSVMTRETQYF
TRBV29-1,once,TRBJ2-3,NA,TGCAGCGTCCGTAAAGGAGTCACAGATACGCAGTATTTT,CSVRKGVTDTQYF
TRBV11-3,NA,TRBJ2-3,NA,TGTGCCAGCAGCTTAATGTCGACAGATACGCAGTATTTT,CASSLMSTDTQYF
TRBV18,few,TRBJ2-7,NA,TGTGCCAGCTCACACTCCTACGAGCAGTACTTC,CASSHSYEQYF
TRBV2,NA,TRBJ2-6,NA,TGTGCCAGCAGTCACTCCCGGATCTCTGGGGCCAACGTCCTGACTTTC,CASSHSRISGANVLTF
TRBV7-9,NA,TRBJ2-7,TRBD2,TGTGCCAGCAGCTCGGAAGGCGGGAGACTCTACGAGCAGTACTTC,CASSSEGGRLYEQYF
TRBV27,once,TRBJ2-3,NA,TGTGCCAGCAGCAAGGACAGATCCACAGATACGCAGTATTTT,CASSKDRSTDTQYF
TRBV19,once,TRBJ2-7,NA,TGTGCCAGTAGTATACGACCTAGCGTGGCCTACGAGCAGTACTTC,CASSIRPSVAYEQYF
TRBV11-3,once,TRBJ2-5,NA,TGTGCCAGCAGCCTGGGACCTAAAGAGACCCAGTACTTC,CASSLGPKETQYF
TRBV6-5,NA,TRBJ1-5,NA,TGTGCCAGCAGGACCGGAGTGGAGCCCCAGCATTTT,CASRTGVEPQHF
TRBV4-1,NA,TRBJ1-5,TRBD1,TGCGCCAGCAGCCAAGATTTGGGCAGGGGGACGAATCAGCCCCAGCATTTT,CASSQDLGRGTNQPQHF
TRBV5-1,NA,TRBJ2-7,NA,TGCGCCAGCAGCGTCGGCCTTCGGCCTAACTTCTACGAGCAGTACTTC,CASSVGLRPNFYEQYF